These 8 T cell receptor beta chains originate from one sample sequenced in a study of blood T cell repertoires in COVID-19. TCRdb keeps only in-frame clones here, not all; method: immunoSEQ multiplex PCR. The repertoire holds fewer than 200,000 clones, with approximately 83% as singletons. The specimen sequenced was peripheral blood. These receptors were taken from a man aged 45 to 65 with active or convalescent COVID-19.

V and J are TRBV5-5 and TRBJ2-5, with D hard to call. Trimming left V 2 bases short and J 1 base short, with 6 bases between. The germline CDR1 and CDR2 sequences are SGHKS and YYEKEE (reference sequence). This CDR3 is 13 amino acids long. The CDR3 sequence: CASSFYSQETQYF. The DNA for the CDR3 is TGTGCCAGCAGCTTCTACAGCCAAGAGACCCAGTACTTC.

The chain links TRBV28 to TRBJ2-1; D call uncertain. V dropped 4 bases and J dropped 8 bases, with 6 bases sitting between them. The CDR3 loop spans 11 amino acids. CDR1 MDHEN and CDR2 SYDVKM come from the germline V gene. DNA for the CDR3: TGTGCCAGCAGTTCCCTCTATGAGCAGTTCTTC. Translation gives CASSSLYEQFF.

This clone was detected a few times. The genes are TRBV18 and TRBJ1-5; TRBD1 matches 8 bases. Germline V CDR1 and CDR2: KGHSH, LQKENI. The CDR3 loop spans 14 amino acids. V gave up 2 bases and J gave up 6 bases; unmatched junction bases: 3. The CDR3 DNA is TGTGCCAGCTCACCAAACAGGGGGAGTCAGCCCCAGCATTTT. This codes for CASSPNRGSQPQHF.

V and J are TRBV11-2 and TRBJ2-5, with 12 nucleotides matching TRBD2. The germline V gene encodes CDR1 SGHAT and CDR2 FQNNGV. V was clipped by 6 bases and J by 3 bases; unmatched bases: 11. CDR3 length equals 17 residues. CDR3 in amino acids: CASRMASGGAWEETQYF. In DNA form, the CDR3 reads TGTGCCAGCAGGATGGCTAGCGGGGGGGCGTGGGAAGAGACCCAGTACTTC. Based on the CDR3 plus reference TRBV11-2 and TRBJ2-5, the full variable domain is EAGVAQSPRYKIIEKRQSVAFWCNPISGHATLYWYQQILGQGPKLLIQFQNNGVVDDSQLPKDRFSAERLKGVDSTLKIQPAKLEDSAVYLCASRMASGGAWEETQYFGPGTRLLVL.

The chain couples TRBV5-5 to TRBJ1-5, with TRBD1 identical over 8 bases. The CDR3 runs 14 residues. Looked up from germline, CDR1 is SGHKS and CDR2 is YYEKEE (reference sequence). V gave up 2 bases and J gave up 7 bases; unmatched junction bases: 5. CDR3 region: CASSFSGGAQPQHF. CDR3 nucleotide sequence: TGTGCCAGCAGCTTTTCAGGGGGCGCGCAGCCCCAGCATTTT. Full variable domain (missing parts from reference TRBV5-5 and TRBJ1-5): DAGVTQSPTHLIKTRGQQVTLRCSPISGHKSVSWYQQVLGQGPQFIFQYYEKEERGRGNFPDRFSARQFPNYSSELNVNALLLGDSALYLCASSFSGGAQPQHFGDGTRLSIL.

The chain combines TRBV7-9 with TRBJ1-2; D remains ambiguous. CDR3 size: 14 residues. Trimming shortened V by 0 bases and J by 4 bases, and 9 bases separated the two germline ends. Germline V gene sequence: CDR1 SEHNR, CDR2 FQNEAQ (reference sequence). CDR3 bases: TGTGCCAGCAGCTTAGCTGTGGCAGTCTATGGCTACACCTTC. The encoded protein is CASSLAVAVYGYTF.

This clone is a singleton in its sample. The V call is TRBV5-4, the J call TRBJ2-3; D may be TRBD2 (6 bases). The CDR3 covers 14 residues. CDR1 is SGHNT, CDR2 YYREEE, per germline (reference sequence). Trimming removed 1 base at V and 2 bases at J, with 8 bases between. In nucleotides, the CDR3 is TGTGCCAGCAGCTTGTTACTAGCCACAGATACGCAGTATTTT. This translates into CASSLLLATDTQYF.

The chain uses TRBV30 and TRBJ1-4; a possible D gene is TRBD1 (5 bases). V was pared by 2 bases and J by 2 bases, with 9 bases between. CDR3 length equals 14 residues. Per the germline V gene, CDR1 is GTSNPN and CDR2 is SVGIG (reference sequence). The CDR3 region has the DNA TGTGCCTGGAGTCGGGGGTTCACTAATGAAAAACTGTTTTTT. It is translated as CAWSRGFTNEKLFF.